The subject of this entry is one T cell receptor (beta chain). As yet, its antigen is unknown. The data were obtained in a study of T cells after posttransplantation cyclophosphamide. Broader study findings: Tissue-infiltrating T cells from skin or gut overlapped little with blood T cells.

This related bone marrow graft donor gave peripheral blood on the day of marrow donation. V was shortened by 5 bases and J by 2 bases, with 13 bases between the two germline ends. Germline V gene sequence: CDR1 SEHNR, CDR2 FQNEAQ (reference sequence). The CDR3 extends over 15 amino acids. Sequencing was performed with immunoSEQ multiplex PCR; in TCRdb, only in-frame clones are kept and a portion is missing. Of 66,000 or so clones in the sample, about 93% were seen once. This clonotype was sampled from a woman under 40 in good health and a related stem cell transplant donor. Sequencing was done on a sample of PBMCs. V and J are TRBV7-9 and TRBJ1-5; unclear D gene. The CDR3, as DNA: TGTGCCAGCAGCCCTTCGGGTGGTCGCAATCAGCCCCAGCATTTT. It codes for CASSPSGGRNQPQHF.